These T cell receptor beta chains were read from a single sample in a study of blood T cell repertoires in COVID-19. The table came from immunoSEQ multiplex PCR; TCRdb's copy has only in-frame clones and leaves some out. Of around 50,000 clones in the sample, around 78% were seen once. Sequencing was performed on peripheral blood. The receptors stem from a human donor in a cohort sampled during active COVID-19. Each CDR3 is given with its conserved first and last residue.

v_call: TRBV7-2; cdr3_aa: CASSPKGQGDLEQFF
v_call: TRBV19; cdr3_aa: CASSTHHRDSPYEQYF
v_call: TRBV5-4; cdr3_aa: CASSFGGGSTDTQYF
v_call: TRBV30; cdr3_aa: CAWTAINTGELFF
v_call: TRBV18; cdr3_aa: CASSLLAAPPSNEQFF
v_call: TRBV12-3/TRBV12-4; cdr3_aa: CASRTTGSTEAFF
v_call: TRBV7-3; cdr3_aa: CASSQDRGYGYTF
v_call: TRBV7-9; cdr3_aa: CASSPSARETQYF
v_call: TRBV19; cdr3_aa: CASKDSGQGASYEQFF
v_call: TRBV5-4; cdr3_aa: CASSLGGRAEAFF
v_call: TRBV5-1; cdr3_aa: CASSFEASGELFF
v_call: TRBV6-4; cdr3_aa: CASSGGTTGNQPQHF
v_call: TRBV5-1; cdr3_aa: CASSLAVAVNYGYTF
v_call: TRBV12-3/TRBV12-4; cdr3_aa: CASSLGGSGYTF
v_call: TRBV6-5; cdr3_aa: CASSRGTGDGYTF
v_call: TRBV5-6; cdr3_aa: CASSLVAGGLADTQYF
v_call: TRBV2; cdr3_aa: CASSGPGGRTHSPLHF
v_call: TRBV7-9; cdr3_aa: CASSFWLAATQETQYF
v_call: TRBV9; cdr3_aa: CASSTGAGEQYF
v_call: TRBV7-9; cdr3_aa: CASSLGHQGTGELFF
v_call: TRBV7-3; cdr3_aa: CASSKGLTNTEAFF
v_call: TRBV19; cdr3_aa: CASRGRQGSYGYTF
v_call: TRBV30; cdr3_aa: CAWRWTGTDTEAFF
v_call: TRBV15; cdr3_aa: CATGDDRSSYNEQFF
v_call: TRBV7-2; cdr3_aa: CASSLGLASYEQYF
v_call: TRBV18; cdr3_aa: CASSLKQGAEYNEQFF
v_call: TRBV3-1/TRBV3-2; cdr3_aa: CASSQTRTGVHNIQYF
v_call: TRBV19; cdr3_aa: CASRRGGGTSYNEQFF
v_call: TRBV7-2; cdr3_aa: CASSDTANYGYTF
v_call: TRBV19; cdr3_aa: CASSGTAATNEKLFF
v_call: TRBV3-1/TRBV3-2; cdr3_aa: CASSPWDRDTEAFF
v_call: TRBV7-2; cdr3_aa: CASSLRGAQGNEKLFF
v_call: TRBV2; cdr3_aa: CASSTGQGLILYF
v_call: TRBV5-1; cdr3_aa: CASSFTGGDEQYF
v_call: TRBV9; cdr3_aa: CASTKEGTAGNTIYF
v_call: TRBV9; cdr3_aa: CASSVALTSGGGELFF
v_call: TRBV30; cdr3_aa: CAVPTENQETQYF
v_call: TRBV7-2; cdr3_aa: CASSFGRSGNTIYF
v_call: TRBV6-5; cdr3_aa: CASRRSNYDYTF
v_call: TRBV12-3/TRBV12-4; cdr3_aa: CASSFRGGGYTF
v_call: TRBV7-2; cdr3_aa: CASSLGGYDEQYF
v_call: TRBV5-1; cdr3_aa: CASSLVPGTEAFF
v_call: TRBV11-3; cdr3_aa: CASSLYRGYEQYF
v_call: TRBV3-1/TRBV3-2; cdr3_aa: CASSLGSGRKNEQFF
v_call: TRBV6-5; cdr3_aa: CASRLDQTPGNTIYF
v_call: TRBV3-1/TRBV3-2; cdr3_aa: CASSQARDYAKNIQYF
v_call: TRBV10-3; cdr3_aa: CATTGGETQYF
v_call: TRBV29-1; cdr3_aa: CSVVGDRGGPPFNSPLHF
v_call: TRBV6-1; cdr3_aa: CASSEGLAATDTQYF
v_call: TRBV5-4; cdr3_aa: CASSFTGAYEQYF
v_call: TRBV7-8; cdr3_aa: CASSLLGRREEKLFF
v_call: TRBV20-1; cdr3_aa: CSAGRRREF
v_call: TRBV6-1; cdr3_aa: CASSERDRSSGNTIYF
v_call: TRBV25-1; cdr3_aa: CASSDYSAGELFF
v_call: TRBV11-1; cdr3_aa: CASSCFRQGSNQPQHF
v_call: TRBV7-8; cdr3_aa: CASSLALEAFF